This TCR beta chain appears in the sequencing data of a study of post-analysis software for immune sequencing data (dated by TCRdb to the mid-2010s). Concerning the study at large: Recorded disease courses included relapsing-remitting, secondary progressive and progressive-relapsing multiple sclerosis, with some patients lacking subtype annotation. A subset of samples was prepared in parallel using single-end sample barcoding, then pooled and co-amplified after Illumina adapter ligation. Patient repertoires were compared against about a dozen previously published healthy control repertoires from donors aged roughly 6 to 28 years.

To demonstrate the VDJtools post-analysis software, TCR beta repertoires were profiled from the peripheral blood of about 13 young patients with multiple sclerosis. The multiple sclerosis patients were children and adolescents between about 6 and 15 years of age. The library came from PCR. These reads were obtained on an Illumina HiSeq 2500. To reduce PCR and sequencing biases, unique molecular identifiers were built into the TCR beta cDNA libraries. About 500,000 cDNA molecules were obtained per 1 to 10 million input T cells, so each molecule approximated one T cell. The same protocol used for the earlier healthy control dataset was applied to prepare and sequence the patient libraries. Samples belonging to the same batch were prepared together, multiplexed and sequenced on a shared HiSeq lane. As for the original processing: Raw barcoded reads were processed with MIGEC, and single-read molecular identifier groups were discarded before consensus assembly and CDR3 extraction. VDJtools was used for post-analysis of the clonotype tables, with diversity normalized by down-sampling every dataset to the smallest sample size. In repertoire overlap clustering, CDR3 amino acid sequences, but not nucleotide sequences, were matched to correct batch-related cross-sample contamination. TCRdb reprocessed the public reads (quality trimming at Q25 with fastp, clone calling with MiXCR) and kept in-frame beta chains. Here each entry gathers all rows of one CDR3 protein and keeps the most common genes and DNA. It is TCRdb's table, rather than the study itself, that gives the V and J calls and clone size. Counted in this sample were more than 350,000 distinct CDR3 sequences; about 40% of them appeared once. Approximately 7.6% of the sample is held by the ten biggest clonotypes.

Trimming costs V 5 bases and J 4 bases, and their ends lie 11 bases apart. The germline V gene encodes CDR1 MNHEY and CDR2 SVGAGI. The CDR3 covers 13 residues, taking in both the cysteine and the phenylalanine. The read is trimmed to its CDR3 DNA, 39 bases read in frame from base 1. A few counts support this clonotype. Its binding antigen is unknown. There are no base qualities to consult, and no much larger clone falls within one base. Beyond this particular receptor, the publication reports: Direct clustering with F measure showed strong co-clustering of samples prepared in the same batch, prompting a batch-effect correction. Multiple sclerosis patients had significantly lower normalized Chao1 diversity than controls, a result that suggests substantial peripheral T-cell clonal expansion. Significantly higher frequencies in patients than in controls were found for about 5 TRBV segments, including TRBV5-6, TRBV5-1 and TRBV20-1. The control group was slightly older than the multiple sclerosis patient group.

The sequenced material came from blood. The rearranged segments are TRBV6-5 and TRBJ1-2; confidence is insufficient to name the D gene. The TCR sequence derives from a girl aged 2-15 years with multiple sclerosis. DNA sequence: TGTGCCAGCAGTCGGGAGTCGGGCTATGGCTACACCTTC. It encodes CASSRESGYGYTF.